The 14 T cell receptor beta chains below were found in one sample sequenced in a study of blood T cell repertoires in COVID-19. Only in-frame clones appear in the TCRdb table, and some are missing; sequencing was by immunoSEQ multiplex PCR. The table shows a few hundred thousand clones, with around 84% occurring only once. Sequencing used PBMCs or T cells enriched from blood (not recorded which). All receptors derive from a man aged 30 to 45 with acute COVID-19.

The chain is built from TRBV11-2 and TRBJ2-1, with 8 bases that match TRBD2. The CDR3 covers 16 residues. Looked up from germline, CDR1 is SGHAT and CDR2 is FQNNGV. The V gene end was trimmed by 8 bases and the J gene end by 2 bases; junction bases not matched to a gene: 11. DNA of the CDR3: TGTGCCAGCCGGGCGGGGGGACCGCGGACCTACAATGAGCAGTTCTTC. Translating it yields CASRAGGPRTYNEQFF.

The chain carries TRBV5-6 and TRBJ2-1; D perhaps matches TRBD2 (6 bases). CDR1 is SGHDT and CDR2 is YYEEEE in the germline V gene. The CDR3 totals 15 residues. V lost 4 bases, J lost 7 bases, and 18 bases lay in between. This CDR3 is CASSPGGVGGNEQFF. The CDR3 DNA reads as TGTGCCAGCAGCCCGGGTGGGGTTGGGGGGAATGAGCAGTTCTTC.

This chain uses TRBV19 with TRBJ1-3; D is undetermined. Germline V gives CDR1 LNHDA, CDR2 SQIVND (reference sequence). Deletions cut 10 bases from V and 8 bases from J, with 18 bases between. CDR3 length equals 13 residues. The CDR3 spells CATQERVRDTIYF. CDR3 coding DNA: TGTGCCACCCAGGAGAGGGTTAGAGACACCATATATTTT.

The genes are TRBV7-9 and TRBJ1-1; D perhaps matches TRBD1 (5 bases). The CDR3 length is 12 residues. Germline CDR1 SEHNR, CDR2 FQNEAQ (reference sequence). Trimming stripped 5 bases from V and 7 bases from J, with 11 bases between. The CDR3 DNA sequence: TGTGCCAGCAGCCTGGGGACTATTGAAGCTTTCTTT. Translating gives CASSLGTIEAFF.

This clone was seen a single time. V usage is TRBV2 and J usage is TRBJ1-2, with no clear D. V was trimmed by 4 bases and J by 2 bases, leaving 8 bases between them. Germline lookup yields CDR1 SNHLY and CDR2 FYNNEI. The CDR3 contains 13 residues. The chain's CDR3 is CASSVAGNYGYTF. For the CDR3, the DNA is TGTGCCAGCAGTGTTGCAGGCAACTATGGCTACACCTTC.

A few counts support this clone. The chain has TRBV5-1 and TRBJ1-2; the D gene is possibly TRBD1 (6 bases). V lost 5 bases and J 6 bases, leaving 29 bases between the germline ends. The CDR3 is 18 residues long. Germline V lookup: CDR1 SGHRS, CDR2 YFSETQ. CDR3 DNA: TGCGCCAGCAGGACGGATTACGGGACACCGGTCTTTTACGATGGCTACACCTTC. It codes for CASRTDYGTPVFYDGYTF.

The V call is TRBV9, the J call TRBJ1-6; 7 bases map to TRBD1. This CDR3 spans 14 amino acids. CDR1 and CDR2 from the germline V gene are SGDLS and YYNGEE. The V segment lost 4 bases and the J segment 7 bases; nucleotides outside the gene matches: 5. CDR3 loop: CASSTLDRNSPLHF. CDR3 sequence (DNA): TGTGCCAGCAGCACATTGGACAGGAATTCACCCCTCCACTTT.

This clone has only a few counts. In DNA form, the CDR3 reads TGTGCCAGCAGCACCTCGTGGGAGGGCCGGCGGCCCTACAATGAGCAGTTCTTC. It translates to CASSTSWEGRRPYNEQFF. The chain employs TRBV9 and TRBJ2-1; 7 bases are shared with TRBD2. The trim removed 4 bases at V and 2 bases at J, leaving 15 bases unmatched. The CDR3 has 18 residues. The germline V gene encodes CDR1 SGDLS and CDR2 YYNGEE. The whole variable domain, filled in from reference TRBV9 and TRBJ2-1, reads DSGVTQTPKHLITATGQRVTLRCSPRSGDLSVYWYQQSLDQGLQFLIQYYNGEERAKGNILERFSAQQFPDLHSELNLSSLELGDSALYFCASSTSWEGRRPYNEQFFGPGTRLTVL.

This chain's CDR3 is CASSKTRGSGANVLTF. The CDR3 nucleotides are TGTGCCAGTAGCAAAACCCGGGGTTCTGGGGCCAACGTCCTGACTTTC. The chain couples TRBV19 to TRBJ2-6; a weak D match, TRBD2 (5 bases). This CDR3 comprises 16 residues. Germline CDR1 reads LNHDA; CDR2 reads SQIVND (reference sequence). V was shortened by 6 bases and J by 1 base, with 13 bases between the two germline ends.

V usage is TRBV5-1 and J usage is TRBJ2-7, with 7 bases that match TRBD1. CDR1 SGHRS and CDR2 YFSETQ come from the germline V gene. The length of the CDR3 is 15 residues. The V and J ends lost 0 bases and 0 bases, in that order; junction bases with no gene match: 3. The CDR3, as DNA: TGCGCCAGCAGCTTGGCCGGGACAGCCTCCTACGAGCAGTACTTC. It codes for CASSLAGTASYEQYF.

V is TRBV2 and J is TRBJ2-5; D might be TRBD2 (5 bases). The V gene lost 4 bases and the J gene lost 2 bases, with 11 bases spanning the gap. The CDR3 runs 14 residues. CDR1 and CDR2 from the germline V gene are SNHLY and FYNNEI. The CDR3 bases are TGTGCCAGCAGTGTTGGAGGTTTACAAGAGACCCAGTACTTC. Translation: CASSVGGLQETQYF.

The rearrangement joins TRBV28 to TRBJ1-1; D is ambiguous. The CDR3 loop spans 12 amino acids. V was trimmed by 6 bases and J by 8 bases, leaving 13 bases between them. Germline V gives CDR1 MDHEN, CDR2 SYDVKM. For the CDR3, the DNA is TGTGCCAGCAGCCAAAGACGAGGGGAAGCTTTCTTT. Translated: CASSQRRGEAFF.

Points on this clone: The same CDR3 also results from other DNA sequences found in this sample. The CDR3 nucleotides are TGTGCCAGCAGCTCCGGGACTGTGAACACCGGGGAGCTGTTTTTT. Translation: CASSSGTVNTGELFF. The chain has TRBV7-3 and TRBJ2-2; perhaps TRBD2 as D (6 bases). The CDR3 consists of 15 residues. From germline, CDR1 is SGHTA and CDR2 FQGTGA. V lost 4 bases and J lost 1, with 10 bases in between.

The gene calls are TRBV5-1 and TRBJ2-2, with 11 bases fitting TRBD2. V lost 0 bases and J lost 11; bases outside the gene matches: 9. Germline assignment: CDR1 SGHRS and CDR2 YFSETQ. The CDR3 has 16 residues. CDR3 sequence: CASSLEILAGATELFF. The CDR3 DNA sequence: TGCGCCAGCAGCTTGGAGATACTAGCGGGGGCTACTGAGCTGTTTTTT.